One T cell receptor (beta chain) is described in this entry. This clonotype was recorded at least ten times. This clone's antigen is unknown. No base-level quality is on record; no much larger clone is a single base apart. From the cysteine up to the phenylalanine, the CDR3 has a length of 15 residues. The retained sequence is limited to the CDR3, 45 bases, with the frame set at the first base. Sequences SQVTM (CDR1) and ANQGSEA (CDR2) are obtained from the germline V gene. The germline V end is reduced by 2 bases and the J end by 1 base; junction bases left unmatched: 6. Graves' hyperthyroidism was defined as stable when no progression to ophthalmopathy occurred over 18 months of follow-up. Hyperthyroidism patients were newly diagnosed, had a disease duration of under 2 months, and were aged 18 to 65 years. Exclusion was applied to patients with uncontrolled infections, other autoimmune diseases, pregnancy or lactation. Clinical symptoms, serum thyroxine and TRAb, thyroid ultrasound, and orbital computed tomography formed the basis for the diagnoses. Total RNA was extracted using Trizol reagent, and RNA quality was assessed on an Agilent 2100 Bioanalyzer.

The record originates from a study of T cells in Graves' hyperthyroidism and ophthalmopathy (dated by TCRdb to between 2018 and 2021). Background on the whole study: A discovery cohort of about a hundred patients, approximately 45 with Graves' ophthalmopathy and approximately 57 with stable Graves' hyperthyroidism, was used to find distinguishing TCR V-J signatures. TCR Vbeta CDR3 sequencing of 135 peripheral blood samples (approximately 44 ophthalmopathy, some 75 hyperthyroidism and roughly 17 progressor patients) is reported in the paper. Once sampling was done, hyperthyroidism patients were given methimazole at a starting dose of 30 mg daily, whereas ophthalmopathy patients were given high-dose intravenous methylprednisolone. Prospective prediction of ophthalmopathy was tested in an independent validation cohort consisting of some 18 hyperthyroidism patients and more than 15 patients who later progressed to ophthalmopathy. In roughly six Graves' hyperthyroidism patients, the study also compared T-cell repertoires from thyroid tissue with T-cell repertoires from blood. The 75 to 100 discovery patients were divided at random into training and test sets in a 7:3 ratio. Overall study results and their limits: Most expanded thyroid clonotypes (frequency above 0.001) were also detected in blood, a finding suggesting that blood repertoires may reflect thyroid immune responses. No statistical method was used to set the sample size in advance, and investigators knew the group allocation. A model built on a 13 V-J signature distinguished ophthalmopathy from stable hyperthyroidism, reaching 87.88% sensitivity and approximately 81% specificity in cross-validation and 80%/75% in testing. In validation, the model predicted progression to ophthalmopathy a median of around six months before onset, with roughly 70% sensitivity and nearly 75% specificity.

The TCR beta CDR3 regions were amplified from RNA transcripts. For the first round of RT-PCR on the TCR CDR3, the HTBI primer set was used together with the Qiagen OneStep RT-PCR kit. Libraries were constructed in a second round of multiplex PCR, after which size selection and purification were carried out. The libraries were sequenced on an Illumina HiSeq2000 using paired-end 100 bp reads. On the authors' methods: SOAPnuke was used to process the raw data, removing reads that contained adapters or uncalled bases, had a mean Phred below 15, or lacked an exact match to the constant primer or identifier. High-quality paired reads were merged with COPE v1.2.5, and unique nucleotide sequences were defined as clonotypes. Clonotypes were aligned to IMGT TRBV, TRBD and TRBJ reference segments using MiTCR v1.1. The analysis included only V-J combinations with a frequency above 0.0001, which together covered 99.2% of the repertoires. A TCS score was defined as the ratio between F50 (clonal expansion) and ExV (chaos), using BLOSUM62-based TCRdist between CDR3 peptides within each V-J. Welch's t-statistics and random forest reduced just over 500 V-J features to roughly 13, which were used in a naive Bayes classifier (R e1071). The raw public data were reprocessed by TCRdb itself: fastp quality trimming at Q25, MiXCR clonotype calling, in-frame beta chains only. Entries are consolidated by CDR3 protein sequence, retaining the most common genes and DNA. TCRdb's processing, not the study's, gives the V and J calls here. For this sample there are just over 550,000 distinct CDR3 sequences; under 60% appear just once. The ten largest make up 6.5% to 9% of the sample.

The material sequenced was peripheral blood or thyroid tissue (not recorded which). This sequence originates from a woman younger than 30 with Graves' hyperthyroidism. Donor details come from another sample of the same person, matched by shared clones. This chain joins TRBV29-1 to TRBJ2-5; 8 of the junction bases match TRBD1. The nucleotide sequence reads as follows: TGCAGCGTTGAACGGCAGGGGGCTATCCAAGAGACCCAGTACTTC. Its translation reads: CSVERQGAIQETQYF. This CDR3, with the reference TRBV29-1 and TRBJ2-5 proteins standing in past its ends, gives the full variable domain SAVISQKPSRDICQRGTSLTIQCQVDSQVTMMFWYRQQPGQSLTLIATANQGSEATYESGFVIDKFPISRPNLTFSTLTVSNMSPEDSSIYLCSVERQGAIQETQYFGPGTRLLVL.